This T cell receptor (beta chain) stems from a study of blood T cell repertoires in COVID-19. V dropped 4 bases and J dropped 0 bases, with 9 bases sitting between them. There are 14 residues in the CDR3. From germline, CDR1 is LNHDA and CDR2 SQIVND (reference sequence). TCRdb's copy holds only in-frame clones and misses some; the assay was immunoSEQ multiplex PCR. The sample has roughly 74,000 clones, approximately 85% seen once. Input material: peripheral blood. This TCR came from a man aged 65-85 years with acute or convalescent COVID-19. The rearrangement links TRBV19 to TRBJ2-5, with D possibly matching TRBD1 (5 bases). The CDR3 is CASSTPGYQETQYF. The CDR3 DNA reads as TGTGCCAGTAGTACCCCAGGGTACCAAGAGACCCAGTACTTC.